The 5 T cell receptor beta chains presented below share a single source sample, sequenced in a study of OX40 agonist ivuxolimab in advanced cancers. The method was immunoSEQ multiplex PCR; TCRdb's version includes in-frame clones alone and lacks a portion of them. In the table there are approximately 80,000 clones, roughly 85% of which are singletons. The material was CD4+ or CD8+ T cells sorted from blood, obtained in a trial of the OX40 agonist ivuxolimab. The receptors here all came from an adult with an advanced solid tumor such as melanoma, head and neck, liver or kidney cancer.

V usage is TRBV5-1 and J usage is TRBJ1-5, with D tentatively TRBD1 (6 bases). The V and J ends lost 0 bases and 5 bases respectively, with 12 bases between them. This CDR3 contains 15 residues. Germline V gives CDR1 SGHRS, CDR2 YFSETQ. This CDR3 is CASSLGPGADQPQHF. The CDR3 coding sequence is TGCGCCAGCAGCTTGGGGCCAGGGGCAGATCAGCCCCAGCATTTT.

The chain couples TRBV19 to TRBJ2-5, with 10 bases aligning to TRBD1. Looked up from germline, CDR1 is LNHDA and CDR2 is SQIVND (reference sequence). After removal of 5 bases from V and 2 bases from J, the junction contained 14 bases not matched to a gene. The CDR3 sequence is 18 residues long. CDR3 DNA: TGTGCCAGTAGTGGGGACAGGGGAGGCGGGGGTCCTCAAGAGACCCAGTACTTC. Translated: CASSGDRGGGGPQETQYF.

The sample holds one count of this clone. The chain uses TRBV7-2 and TRBJ1-6; tentatively, D is TRBD1 (5 bases). Trimming removed 2 bases at V and 9 bases at J, with 17 bases between. CDR1 and CDR2 (germline): SGHTA, FQGNSA. This CDR3 comprises 16 residues. The CDR3 DNA follows: TGTGCCAGCAGCTTATTTGGTCAGGGCGGGGGTTCACCCCTCCACTTT. Its protein product is CASSLFGQGGGSPLHF.

The chain employs TRBV5-4 and TRBJ2-6; 9 bases are shared with TRBD1. This CDR3 region has 18 residues. Trimming cost V 5 bases and J 0 bases; bases outside gene matches: 9. Per germline, CDR1 SGHNT and CDR2 YYREEE (reference sequence). The CDR3 nucleotides read TGTGCCAGCAGTTCCTCGGGACAGGGTTACTCTGGGGCCAACGTCCTGACTTTC. Encoded protein: CASSSSGQGYSGANVLTF.

The J gene is TRBJ1-1, the V gene TRBV5-8; D is perhaps TRBD1 (5 bases). Germline V gene sequence: CDR1 SGHTS, CDR2 YDEGEE. With 1 base removed from V and 1 base from J, the gap between germline ends came to 8 bases. The CDR3 extends over 14 amino acids. The CDR3: CASSLLGENTEAFF. The CDR3 DNA follows: TGTGCCAGCAGCTTGTTAGGGGAGAACACTGAAGCTTTCTTT.